One and the same sample provided the 10 T cell receptor beta chains below, sequenced in a study of read filtering for tumor transcriptome and immune sequencing. The library was built from 400 ng RNA with molecular barcoded adaptors for alpha/delta and beta/gamma chains. A single record per CDR3 protein comes from TCRdb applying MiXCR to the reads. The top ten clones hold around 25% of a sample with approximately 5,800 distinct CDR3 sequences, 20% to 25% of them seen once. The sequencing sample was made of a population of CD138-negative cells sorted from bone marrow. The receptors here all came from a donor at least 40 years old with multiple myeloma.

This clonotype rates as medium-sized. J is TRBJ2-7 and V is TRBV6-2 or TRBV6-3, with D unresolved. This CDR3 spans 14 amino acids. The ends were cut back, 4 bases at V and 3 bases at J, with 13 bases in the middle. The germline gives CDR1 MNHEY, CDR2 SVGEGT. CDR3 nucleotides: TGTGCCAGCAGTTCCCAGAGAGCGAACTACGAGCAGTACTTC. It encodes CASSSQRANYEQYF.

This clonotype has a count of ten or more. The rearrangement uses TRBV3-1 and TRBJ2-7; D unclear. V lost 1 base and J 3 bases, leaving 4 bases between the germline ends. Germline V gives CDR1 LGHDT, CDR2 YNNKEL (reference sequence). The CDR3 is 12 amino acids. CDR3 DNA sequence: TGTGCCAGCAGCCAAGCAAGCTACGAGCAGTACTTC. Its protein is CASSQASYEQYF.

This clonotype turned up a few times. It is likely a read error, because the conserved phenylalanine at the end of the CDR3 is missing. V gene TRBV28 combines with J gene TRBJ2-3; 9 bases match TRBD2. With V trimmed by 6 bases and J by 8 bases, 12 bases remained unmatched. The germline gives CDR1 MDHEN, CDR2 SYDVKM. This CDR3 comprises 15 residues. The CDR3 DNA reads as TGTGCCAGCAGCATAGCGGGAGTGGGGAGGGGTACGCAGTATCTT. It yields the protein CASSIAGVGRGTQYL.

A note on this clonotype: At one boundary the junction diverges from the germline segment, which might be a read error. The chain employs TRBV19 and TRBJ2-1, with a tentative D call TRBD2 (5 bases). The tail of the sequence fits TRBJ2-7 better, so the J call may be wrong. The CDR3 contains 13 residues. Germline-derived CDR1 and CDR2 are LNHDA and SQIVND (reference sequence). The CDR3 sequence: CATSVISDNEQYF. The CDR3, as DNA: TGTGCCACTAGTGTTATTAGCGACAATGAGCAGTACTTC.

This clonotype was counted ten times or more. Compared with germline, one end of the junction differs, possibly owing to a read error. The V call is TRBV7-2, the J call TRBJ1-2; TRBD1 is a possible D gene (6 bases). The CDR3 covers 8 residues. CDR1 is SGHTA and CDR2 is FQGNSA in the germline V gene. CDR3 sequence: CASSWDNF. CDR3 coding DNA: TGTGCCAGCAGTTGGGACAACTTC.

This clonotype was recorded at least ten times. J is TRBJ2-1 and V is TRBV7-3, with D perhaps TRBD2 (5 bases). Germline values: CDR1 SGHTA, CDR2 FQGTGA. CDR3 size: 14 residues. V was shortened by 0 bases and J by 10 bases, with 13 bases between the two germline ends. CDR3 nucleotides: TGTGCCAGCAGCTTAACGGGTCTAGCCAGCGAGCAGTTCTTC. It specifies CASSLTGLASEQFF.

This clonotype has ten or more counts. V and J are TRBV20-1 and TRBJ2-3; D is unclear. V was pared by 0 bases and J by 4 bases, with 14 bases between. This CDR3 is 15 amino acids long. Germline CDR1 reads DFQATT; CDR2 reads SNEGSKA (reference sequence). The CDR3 reads CSARDSPGRSDTQYF. Here the CDR3 DNA reads TGCAGTGCTAGAGATAGCCCGGGCAGATCAGATACGCAGTATTTT.

This clonotype is termed medium-sized. The genes are TRBV20-1 and TRBJ2-1; 11 bases agree with TRBD2. CDR3 length: 15 residues. Trimming removed 2 bases from V and 3 bases from J; junction bases left unmatched: 3. From germline, CDR1 is DFQATT and CDR2 SNEGSKA (reference sequence). The CDR3 DNA follows: TGCAGTGCTAGACAACTAGCGGGAGTCTACAATGAGCAGTTCTTC. Protein product: CSARQLAGVYNEQFF.

The CDR3 DNA reads TGTGCCAGCAGTTTCTCCGGGACAGGCGGCCCAGAGACCCAGTACTTC. As protein: CASSFSGTGGPETQYF. This sequence joins TRBV27 and TRBJ2-5, with 8 positions matching TRBD1. CDR3 length: 16 residues. Losses at the gene ends were 3 bases for V and 4 bases for J; bases not matched to a gene: 10. The germline CDR1 and CDR2 sequences are MNHEY and SMNVEV (reference sequence).

Remarks on this clonotype: A much larger clonotype is one base distant, so this may be a read error. The V gene is TRBV2, the J gene TRBJ2-3, with D perhaps assigned TRBD1 or TRBD2 (6 bases each). V shed 6 bases and J shed 1 base, with 11 bases lying between them. Germline assignment: CDR1 SNHLY and CDR2 FYNNEI. The CDR3 contains 14 residues. In DNA, the CDR3 is TGTGCCAGCAGGAGGAGGGGGGGCACAGATACGCAGTATTTT. Protein: CASRRRGGTDTQYF.